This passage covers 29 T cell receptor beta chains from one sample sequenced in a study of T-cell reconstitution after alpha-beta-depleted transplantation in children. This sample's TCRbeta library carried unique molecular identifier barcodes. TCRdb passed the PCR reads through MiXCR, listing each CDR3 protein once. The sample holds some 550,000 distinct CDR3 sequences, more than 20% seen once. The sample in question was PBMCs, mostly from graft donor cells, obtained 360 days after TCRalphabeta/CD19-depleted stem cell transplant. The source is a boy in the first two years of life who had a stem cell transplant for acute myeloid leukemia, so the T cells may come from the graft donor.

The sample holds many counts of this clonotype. The CDR3 DNA reads as TGTGCCAGCGAGTCGACGGCAGGGGCCAACGTCCTGACTTTC. Its translation: CASESTAGANVLTF. This rearrangement joins TRBV12-3 or TRBV12-4 to TRBJ2-6, with unresolved D. The CDR3 covers 14 residues. V gave up 8 bases and J gave up 4 bases, with 12 bases separating them.

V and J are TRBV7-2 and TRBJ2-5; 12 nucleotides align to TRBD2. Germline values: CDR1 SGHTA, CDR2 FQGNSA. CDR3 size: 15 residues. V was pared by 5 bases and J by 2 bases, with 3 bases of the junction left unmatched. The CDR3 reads CASSATSGGQETQYF. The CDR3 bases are TGTGCCAGCAGCGCAACTAGCGGGGGGCAAGAGACCCAGTACTTC.

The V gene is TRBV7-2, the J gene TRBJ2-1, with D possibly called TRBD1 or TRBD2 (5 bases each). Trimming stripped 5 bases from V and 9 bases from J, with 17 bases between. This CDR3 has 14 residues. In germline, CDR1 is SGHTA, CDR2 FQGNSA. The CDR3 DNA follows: TGTGCCAGCAGCGACCGGGACCGGTTTAGTGAGCAGTTCTTC. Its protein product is CASSDRDRFSEQFF.

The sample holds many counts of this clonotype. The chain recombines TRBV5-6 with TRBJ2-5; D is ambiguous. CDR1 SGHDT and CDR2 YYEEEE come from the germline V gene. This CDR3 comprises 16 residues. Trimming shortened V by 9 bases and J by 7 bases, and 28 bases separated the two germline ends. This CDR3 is CATPLEGAPPLGTQYF. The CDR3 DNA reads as TGTGCCACCCCGTTGGAAGGTGCCCCTCCTTTAGGGACCCAGTACTTC.

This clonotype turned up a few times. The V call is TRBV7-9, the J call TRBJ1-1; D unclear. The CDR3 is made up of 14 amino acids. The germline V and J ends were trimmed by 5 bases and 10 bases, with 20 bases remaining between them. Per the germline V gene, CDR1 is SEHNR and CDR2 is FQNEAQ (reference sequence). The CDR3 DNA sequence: TGTGCCAGCAGCCGTCATGACGCAAACCATGGAGCTTTCTTT. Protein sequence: CASSRHDANHGAFF.

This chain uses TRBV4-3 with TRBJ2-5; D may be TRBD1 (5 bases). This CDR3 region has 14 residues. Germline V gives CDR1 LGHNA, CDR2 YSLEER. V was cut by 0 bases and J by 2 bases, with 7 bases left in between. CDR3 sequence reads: CASSQDKGQETQYF. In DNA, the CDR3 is TGCGCCAGCAGCCAAGATAAGGGGCAAGAGACCCAGTACTTC.

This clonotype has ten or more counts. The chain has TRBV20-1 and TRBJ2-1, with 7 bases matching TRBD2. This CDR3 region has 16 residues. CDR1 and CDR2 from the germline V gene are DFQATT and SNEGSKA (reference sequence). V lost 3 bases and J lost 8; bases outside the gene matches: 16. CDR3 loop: CSASKTGGDLGDEQFF. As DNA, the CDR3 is TGCAGTGCTAGCAAGACGGGAGGTGACCTCGGGGATGAGCAGTTCTTC.

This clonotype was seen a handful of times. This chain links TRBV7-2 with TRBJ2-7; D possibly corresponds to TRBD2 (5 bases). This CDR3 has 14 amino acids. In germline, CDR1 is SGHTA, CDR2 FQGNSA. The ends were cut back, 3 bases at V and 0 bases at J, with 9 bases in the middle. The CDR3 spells CASSFAGDSYEQYF. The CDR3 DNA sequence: TGTGCCAGCAGCTTCGCGGGCGACTCCTACGAGCAGTACTTC.

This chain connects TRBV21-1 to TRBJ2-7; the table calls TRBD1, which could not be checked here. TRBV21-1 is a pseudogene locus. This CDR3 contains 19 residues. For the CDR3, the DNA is TGTGCCAGCAGCAAAGAGGACTGTAGGACAGGCTTTTTGGACTACGAGCAGTACTTC. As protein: CASSKEDCRTGFLDYEQYF.

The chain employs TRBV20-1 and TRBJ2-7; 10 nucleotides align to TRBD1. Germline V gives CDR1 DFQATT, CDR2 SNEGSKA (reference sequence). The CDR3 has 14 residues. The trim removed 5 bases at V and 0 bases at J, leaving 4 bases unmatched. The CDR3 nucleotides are TGCAGTGCTCTGGGACAGGGGAGCTCCTACGAGCAGTACGTC. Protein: CSALGQGSSYEQYV.

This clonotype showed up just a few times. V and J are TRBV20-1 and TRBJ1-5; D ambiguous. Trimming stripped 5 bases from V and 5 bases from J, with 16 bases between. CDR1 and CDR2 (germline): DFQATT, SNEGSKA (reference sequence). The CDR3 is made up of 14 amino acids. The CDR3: CSALRRQHYQPQHF. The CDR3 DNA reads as TGCAGTGCTCTCAGAAGGCAGCACTATCAGCCCCAGCATTTT.

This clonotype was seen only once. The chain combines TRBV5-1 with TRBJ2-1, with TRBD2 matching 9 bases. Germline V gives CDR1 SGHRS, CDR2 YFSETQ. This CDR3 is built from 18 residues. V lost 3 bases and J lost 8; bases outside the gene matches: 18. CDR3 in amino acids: CASSSPSGGGAVFDEQFF. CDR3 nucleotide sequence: TGCGCCAGCAGCTCCCCGTCTGGCGGGGGGGCCGTTTTTGATGAGCAGTTCTTC.

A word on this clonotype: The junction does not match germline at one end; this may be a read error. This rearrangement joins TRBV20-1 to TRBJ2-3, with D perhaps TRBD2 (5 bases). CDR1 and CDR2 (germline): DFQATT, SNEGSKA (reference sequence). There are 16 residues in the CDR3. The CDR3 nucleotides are TGCGGTGCTAGAGATATCGGCAGGAGGAGCACAGATACGCAGTATTTT. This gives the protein CGARDIGRRSTDTQYF.

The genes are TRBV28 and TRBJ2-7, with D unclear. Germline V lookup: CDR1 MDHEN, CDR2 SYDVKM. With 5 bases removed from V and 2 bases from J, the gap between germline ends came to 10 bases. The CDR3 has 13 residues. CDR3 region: CASSPPSTYEQYV. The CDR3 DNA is TGTGCCAGCAGTCCGCCGAGCACCTACGAGCAGTACGTC.

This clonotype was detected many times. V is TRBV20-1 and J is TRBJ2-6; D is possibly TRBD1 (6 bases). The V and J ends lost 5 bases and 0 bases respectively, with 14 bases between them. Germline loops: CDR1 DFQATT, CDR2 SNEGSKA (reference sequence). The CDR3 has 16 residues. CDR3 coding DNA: TGCAGTGCTGCACGGACAGCCCTCTCTGGGGCCAACGTCCTGACTTTC. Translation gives CSAARTALSGANVLTF.

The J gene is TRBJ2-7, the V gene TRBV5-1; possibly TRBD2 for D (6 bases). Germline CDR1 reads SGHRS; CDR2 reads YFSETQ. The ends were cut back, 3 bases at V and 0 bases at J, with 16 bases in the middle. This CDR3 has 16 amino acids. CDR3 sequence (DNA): TGCGCCAGCAGCTCCCTCAGGACGGGACTCTCCTACGAGCAGTACTTC. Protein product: CASSSLRTGLSYEQYF.

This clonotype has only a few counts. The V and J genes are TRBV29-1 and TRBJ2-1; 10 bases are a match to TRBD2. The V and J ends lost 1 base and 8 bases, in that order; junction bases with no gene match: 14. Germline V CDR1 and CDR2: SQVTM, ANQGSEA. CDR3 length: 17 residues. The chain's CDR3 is CSVEGRRLSGGNYEQFF. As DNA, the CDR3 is TGCAGCGTTGAAGGCCGCCGACTTAGCGGGGGGAACTATGAGCAGTTCTTC.

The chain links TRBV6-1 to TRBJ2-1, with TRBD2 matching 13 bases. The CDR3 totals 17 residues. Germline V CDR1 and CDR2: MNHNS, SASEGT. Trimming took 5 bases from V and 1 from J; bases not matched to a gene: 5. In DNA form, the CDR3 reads TGTGCCAGCAGTCCTACTAGCGGGGGGGCGTCCTACAATGAGCAGTTCTTC. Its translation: CASSPTSGGASYNEQFF.

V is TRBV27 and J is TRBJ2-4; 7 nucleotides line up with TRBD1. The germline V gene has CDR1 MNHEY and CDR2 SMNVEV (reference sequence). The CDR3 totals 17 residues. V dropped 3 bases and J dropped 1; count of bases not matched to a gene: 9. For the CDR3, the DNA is TGTGCCAGCAGTTTTAGAGGGGGCGACGTGGCCAAAAACATTCAGTACTTC. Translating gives CASSFRGGDVAKNIQYF.

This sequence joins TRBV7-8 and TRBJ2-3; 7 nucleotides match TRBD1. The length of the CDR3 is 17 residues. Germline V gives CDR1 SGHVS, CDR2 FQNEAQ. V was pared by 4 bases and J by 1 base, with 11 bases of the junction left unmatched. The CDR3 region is CASSSDDREWGTDTQYF. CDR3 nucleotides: TGTGCCAGCAGCTCCGACGACAGGGAATGGGGCACAGATACGCAGTATTTT.

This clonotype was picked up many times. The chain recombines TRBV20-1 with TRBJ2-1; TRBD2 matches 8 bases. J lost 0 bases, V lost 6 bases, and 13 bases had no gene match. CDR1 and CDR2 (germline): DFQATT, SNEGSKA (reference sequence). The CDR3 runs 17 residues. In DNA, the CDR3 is TGCAGTGCCAATAACTTTAGCGGGGCCAACTCCTACAATGAGCAGTTCTTC. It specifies CSANNFSGANSYNEQFF.

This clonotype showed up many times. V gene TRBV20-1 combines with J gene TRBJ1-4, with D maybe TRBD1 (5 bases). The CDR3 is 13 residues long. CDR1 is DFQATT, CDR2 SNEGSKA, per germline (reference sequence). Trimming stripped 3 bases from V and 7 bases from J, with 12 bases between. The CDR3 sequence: CSASDGALEKLFF. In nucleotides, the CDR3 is TGCAGTGCTAGCGATGGGGCGCTTGAAAAACTGTTTTTT.

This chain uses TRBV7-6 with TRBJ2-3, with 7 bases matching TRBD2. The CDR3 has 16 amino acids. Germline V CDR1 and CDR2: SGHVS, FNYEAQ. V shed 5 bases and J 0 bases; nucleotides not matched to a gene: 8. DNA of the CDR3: TGTGCCAGCAGCGGAACGGGGGGACTTAGCACAGATACGCAGTATTTT. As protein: CASSGTGGLSTDTQYF. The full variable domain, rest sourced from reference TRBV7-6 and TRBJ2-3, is GAGVSQSPRYKVTKRGQDVALRCDPISGHVSLYWYRQALGQGPEFLTYFNYEAQQDKSGLPNDRFSAERPEGSISTLTIQRTEQRDSAMYRCASSGTGGLSTDTQYFGPGTRLTVL.

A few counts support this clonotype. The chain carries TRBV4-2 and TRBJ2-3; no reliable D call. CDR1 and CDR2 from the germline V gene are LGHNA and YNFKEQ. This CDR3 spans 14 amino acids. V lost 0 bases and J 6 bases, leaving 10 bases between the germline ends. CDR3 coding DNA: TGTGCCAGCAGCCAAGATACCTCACCGGATACGCAGTATTTT. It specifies CASSQDTSPDTQYF.

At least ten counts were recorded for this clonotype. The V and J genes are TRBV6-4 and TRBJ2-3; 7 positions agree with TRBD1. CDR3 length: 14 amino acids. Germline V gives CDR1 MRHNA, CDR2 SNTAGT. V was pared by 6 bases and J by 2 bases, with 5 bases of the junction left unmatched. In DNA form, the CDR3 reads TGTGCCAGCAGCCCGACAGGGTCCACAGATACGCAGTATTTT. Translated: CASSPTGSTDTQYF.

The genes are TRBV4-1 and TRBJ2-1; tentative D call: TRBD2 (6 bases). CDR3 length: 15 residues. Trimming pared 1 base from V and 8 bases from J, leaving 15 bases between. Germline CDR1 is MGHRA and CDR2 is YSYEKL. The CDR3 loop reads CASSQVGGSGDEQFF. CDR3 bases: TGCGCCAGCAGCCAAGTGGGGGGATCGGGGGATGAGCAGTTCTTC.

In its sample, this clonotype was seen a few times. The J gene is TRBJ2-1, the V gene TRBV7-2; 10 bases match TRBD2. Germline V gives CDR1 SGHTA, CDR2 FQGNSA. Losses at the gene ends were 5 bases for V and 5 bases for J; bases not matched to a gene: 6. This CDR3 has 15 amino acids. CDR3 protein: CASSLSGGANNEQFF. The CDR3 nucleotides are TGTGCCAGCAGCCTGAGCGGGGGGGCGAACAATGAGCAGTTCTTC.

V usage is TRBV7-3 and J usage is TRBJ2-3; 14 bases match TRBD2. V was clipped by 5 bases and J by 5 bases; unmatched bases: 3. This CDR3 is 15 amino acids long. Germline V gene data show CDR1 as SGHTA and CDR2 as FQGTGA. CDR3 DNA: TGTGCCAGCAGCGTCGGGACTAGCGGGGGAGATACGCAGTATTTT. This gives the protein CASSVGTSGGDTQYF.

The CDR3: CAWGQANTGELFF. DNA for the CDR3: TGTGCCTGGGGCCAAGCGAACACCGGGGAGCTGTTTTTT. The chain couples TRBV30 to TRBJ2-2; D unresolved. The V gene's germline CDR1 is GTSNPN and CDR2 SVGIG (reference sequence). With 5 bases removed from V and 0 bases from J, the gap between germline ends came to 7 bases. The CDR3 runs 13 residues.